This entry lists 20 T cell receptor beta chains sequenced from one sample in a study of blood T cell repertoires in COVID-19. Data came from immunoSEQ multiplex PCR; TCRdb stores just in-frame clones and leaves some out. The sample carries hundreds of thousands of clones, roughly 90% recorded once. The material sequenced was PBMCs or T cells enriched from blood (not recorded which). These receptors all come from a woman between 25 and 40 years old with acute COVID-19.

The J gene is TRBJ1-6, the V gene TRBV15, with D hard to call. The CDR3 has 13 amino acids. Looked up from germline, CDR1 is LNHNV and CDR2 is YYDKDF (reference sequence). V was cut by 1 base and J by 11 bases, with 9 bases left in between. CDR3 protein: CATSRGPGAPLHF. In nucleotides, the CDR3 is TGTGCCACCAGCAGAGGTCCCGGGGCACCCCTCCACTTT.

The genes are TRBV27 and TRBJ2-2; 9 nucleotides agree with TRBD1. Losses at the gene ends were 1 base for V and 12 bases for J; bases not matched to a gene: 9. The CDR3 spans 15 residues. Per the germline V gene, CDR1 is MNHEY and CDR2 is SMNVEV (reference sequence). CDR3: CASSLLEGDRVKLFF. Here the CDR3 DNA reads TGTGCCAGCAGTTTATTGGAGGGGGACAGGGTAAAGCTGTTTTTT.

The rearrangement joins TRBV3-1 (or the pseudogene TRBV3-2) to TRBJ2-7; 7 bases are shared with TRBD1. The CDR3 length is 15 residues. V lost 0 bases and J lost 4; bases outside the gene matches: 6. The germline gives CDR1 LGHDT, CDR2 YNNKEL (reference sequence). The CDR3: CASSQDPGGVYEQYF. The CDR3 DNA reads as TGTGCCAGCAGCCAAGACCCAGGGGGAGTTTACGAGCAGTACTTC.

This chain connects TRBV29-1 to TRBJ2-1, with 10 bases that match TRBD1. Germline lookup yields CDR1 SQVTM and CDR2 ANQGSEA. The CDR3 sequence is 15 residues long. V trimming: 2 bases; J trimming: 9 bases; junction bases outside the gene matches: 10. CDR3 DNA sequence: TGCAGCGTTGAACTAGTTGGGACAGGGGTTATTGAGCAGTTCTTC. Its translation is CSVELVGTGVIEQFF.

This clone was found a few times. CDR3 in amino acids: CASTFPGQPQHF. CDR3 DNA: TGTGCCAGTACCTTCCCGGGGCAGCCCCAGCATTTT. The chain joins TRBV19 to TRBJ1-5; D is unclear. Trimming removed 7 bases at V and 7 bases at J, with 11 bases between. Germline values: CDR1 LNHDA, CDR2 SQIVND (reference sequence). This CDR3 is 12 amino acids long.

This rearrangement joins TRBV5-1 to TRBJ2-2; D remains unclear. This CDR3 spans 15 amino acids. Per the germline V gene, CDR1 is SGHRS and CDR2 is YFSETQ. Trimming removed 4 bases at V and 0 bases at J, with 10 bases between. CDR3 sequence: CASSDGTANTGELFF. CDR3 DNA sequence: TGCGCCAGCAGCGACGGAACAGCGAACACCGGGGAGCTGTTTTTT.

This chain links TRBV14 with TRBJ2-1; 8 nucleotides line up with TRBD1. After removal of 4 bases from V and 5 bases from J, the junction contained 7 bases not matched to a gene. Germline V gives CDR1 SGHDN, CDR2 FVKESK. The CDR3 length is 15 residues. CDR3 in DNA: TGTGCCAGCAGCCGCCCCGCGACAGGGGACAATGAGCAGTTCTTC. This codes for CASSRPATGDNEQFF. Together with reference TRBV14 and TRBJ2-1, the CDR3 gives the full variable domain: EAGVTQFPSHSVIEKGQTVTLRCDPISGHDNLYWYRRVMGKEIKFLLHFVKESKQDESGMPNNRFLAERTGGTYSTLKVQPAELEDSGVYFCASSRPATGDNEQFFGPGTRLTVL.

For the CDR3, the DNA is TGTGCCAGCAGCTCGGCCGGGACAGGGGATTCACCCCTCCACTTT. Its protein is CASSSAGTGDSPLHF. V usage is TRBV7-6 and J usage is TRBJ1-6, with 10 bases fitting TRBD1. CDR3 size: 15 residues. Germline V CDR1 and CDR2: SGHVS, FNYEAQ. The ends lost 4 bases at V and 8 bases at J; junction bases unmatched: 5. The variable domain in full, with the rest retrieved from reference TRBV7-6 and TRBJ1-6, is GAGVSQSPRYKVTKRGQDVALRCDPISGHVSLYWYRQALGQGPEFLTYFNYEAQQDKSGLPNDRFSAERPEGSISTLTIQRTEQRDSAMYRCASSSAGTGDSPLHFGNGTRLTVT.

The J gene is TRBJ1-3, the V gene TRBV11-2; D ambiguous. Germline-derived CDR1 and CDR2 are SGHAT and FQNNGV. Trimming removed 5 bases at V and 1 base at J, with 12 bases between. The length of the CDR3 is 15 residues. The CDR3 nucleotides are TGTGCCAGCAGCCTCTCCCCAGGATCTGGAAACACCATATATTTT. Its protein product is CASSLSPGSGNTIYF.

The chain joins TRBV6-5 to TRBJ2-5; tentative D call: TRBD1 (6 bases). Germline assignment: CDR1 MNHEY and CDR2 SVGAGI. Trimming pared 0 bases from V and 7 bases from J, leaving 12 bases between. CDR3 length: 14 amino acids. The CDR3 loop reads CASSYSSEGGTQYF. The DNA of the CDR3 is TGTGCCAGCAGTTACTCGAGCGAAGGGGGGACCCAGTACTTC.

CDR3 coding DNA: TGTGCCAGCAGCGCCGGGACAGGGGGCTTGGGTCAGCCCCAGCATTTT. Protein: CASSAGTGGLGQPQHF. The chain couples TRBV5-6 to TRBJ1-5, with 12 nucleotides matching TRBD1. Trimming at V came to 4 bases and at J to 6 bases, leaving 8 bases not matched to a gene. The CDR3 loop spans 16 amino acids. Per the germline V gene, CDR1 is SGHDT and CDR2 is YYEEEE.

The J gene is TRBJ2-1, the V gene TRBV11-2; maybe TRBD2 (5 bases). The V gene's germline CDR1 is SGHAT and CDR2 FQNNGV. CDR3 length: 12 residues. V gave up 6 bases and J gave up 6 bases, with 9 bases separating them. CDR3 DNA sequence: TGTGCCAGCAGTCGAGGACTCAATGAGCAGTTCTTC. Its translation: CASSRGLNEQFF.

This rearrangement joins TRBV28 to TRBJ1-1, with 7 bases identical to TRBD1. From germline, CDR1 is MDHEN and CDR2 SYDVKM. The CDR3 extends over 18 amino acids. With V trimmed by 2 bases and J by 3 bases, 15 bases remained unmatched. The CDR3 DNA reads as TGTGCCAGCAGTTTAAATACGTGGGACAGCCGGGATCACACTGAAGCTTTCTTT. The encoded protein is CASSLNTWDSRDHTEAFF. The variable domain in full, completed from reference TRBV28 and TRBJ1-1, reads DVKVTQSSRYLVKRTGEKVFLECVQDMDHENMFWYRQDPGLGLRLIYFSYDVKMKEKGDIPEGYSVSREKKERFSLILESASTNQTSMYLCASSLNTWDSRDHTEAFFGQGTRLTVV.

The V and J genes are TRBV3-1 (or the pseudogene TRBV3-2) and TRBJ1-1; D perhaps matches TRBD1 (5 bases). Trimming shortened V by 0 bases and J by 6 bases, and 14 bases separated the two germline ends. The CDR3 is 15 residues long. CDR1 LGHDT and CDR2 YNNKEL come from the germline V gene (reference sequence). CDR3 coding DNA: TGTGCCAGCAGCCAAGATTTCCAGGGAGGAGCTGAAGCTTTCTTT. Translating gives CASSQDFQGGAEAFF.

The gene calls are TRBV6-4 and TRBJ2-2, with D hard to call. The V end lost 0 bases, the J end lost 3 bases, and 17 bases lay between the germline ends. The germline V gene has CDR1 MRHNA and CDR2 SNTAGT. CDR3 size: 18 residues. The CDR3 DNA is TGTGCCAGCAGTGACTCGGGTCTCTCGAGGCAGTACACCGGGGAGCTGTTTTTT. It translates to CASSDSGLSRQYTGELFF.

This clone came up a few times. The chain joins TRBV19 to TRBJ1-2; a weak D match, TRBD1 (6 bases). Germline CDR1 is LNHDA and CDR2 is SQIVND (reference sequence). The CDR3 is made up of 15 amino acids. V lost 3 bases and J lost 3, with 14 bases in between. This CDR3 reads CASSMRTEIYYGYTF. The CDR3 bases are TGTGCCAGTAGTATGCGGACAGAGATCTACTATGGCTACACCTTC.

The chain joins TRBV5-1 to TRBJ1-1; unclear D gene. Trimming took off 1 base at V and 2 bases at J, with 9 bases between the two ends. The CDR3 has 14 amino acids. From germline, CDR1 is SGHRS and CDR2 YFSETQ. Written as DNA, the CDR3 is TGCGCCAGCAGCTTGTGGGGAGACAACACTGAAGCTTTCTTT. Protein sequence: CASSLWGDNTEAFF.

The chain combines TRBV27 with TRBJ1-3, with D tentatively TRBD1 (5 bases). V lost 3 bases, J lost 1 base, and 7 bases lay in between. CDR3 length equals 14 residues. The germline V gene has CDR1 MNHEY and CDR2 SMNVEV (reference sequence). CDR3 sequence reads: CASSFQGSGNTIYF. The CDR3 DNA reads as TGTGCCAGCAGTTTTCAGGGTTCTGGAAACACCATATATTTT.

This chain joins TRBV5-1 and TRBJ1-1; D ambiguous. The CDR3 is 15 amino acids. Germline-derived CDR1 and CDR2 are SGHRS and YFSETQ. V was trimmed by 4 bases and J by 5 bases, leaving 18 bases between them. CDR3 coding DNA: TGCGCCAGCAGCCGAGGAGAAGGCCCTGGGACTGAAGCTTTCTTT. Translation gives CASSRGEGPGTEAFF.

V is TRBV19 and J is TRBJ2-4, with a tentative D call TRBD2 (6 bases). Germline CDR1 is LNHDA and CDR2 is SQIVND (reference sequence). V shed 5 bases and J shed 11 bases, with 19 bases lying between them. The CDR3 has 14 amino acids. The CDR3, as DNA: TGTGCCAGTAGTTCCAGCGGGCATTCCACCTTTCAGTACTTC. Residues: CASSSSGHSTFQYF. The full variable domain, completed using reference TRBV19 and TRBJ2-4, is DGGITQSPKYLFRKEGQNVTLSCEQNLNHDAMYWYRQDPGQGLRLIYYSQIVNDFQKGDIAEGYSVSREKKESFPLTVTSAQKNPTAFYLCASSSSGHSTFQYFGAGTRLSVL.